This TCR beta chain stems from a study of blood T cell repertoires in COVID-19 (dated by TCRdb to 2020 to 2021). With regard to the full study: Samples from collaborators originated in the United States, Italy and Spain and spanned both the acute and convalescent phases of COVID-19. A freely available public database, intended as a resource for researchers studying the immune response to SARS-CoV-2, is where the repertoires were released. The sample metadata nearly always contained a de-identified subject ID, COVID-19 status, age in years and sex. Samples were obtained from the ongoing ImmuneRACE study (first 160 participants) and from about 1,300 subjects provided by 6 global collaborators. Deeply sampled blood TCRbeta repertoires from subjects exposed to, actively infected with, or recovered from COVID-19 were included in the dataset. The prospective study material was composed of cDNA or gDNA derived from T cells, B-cell-depleted T cells, or PBMCs. Where HLA class I and class II types were available, the types were taken from metadata supplied by the sample provider, not from assay-based typing.

Notes on this clone: Its antigen has not been determined. No base qualities exist here, and no much larger clone lies one base off it.

The immunoSEQ Assay, a bias-controlled multiplex PCR, was used to amplify TCRbeta CDR3 regions from genomic DNA. Per the source publication's procedure: The number of nucleated cells in each sample was estimated from the amplification of reference gene primers within the assay. To quantify the absolute abundance of each unique TCRbeta CDR3 rearrangement, sequence reads were collapsed and filtered. For each sample, productive Simpson clonality was calculated as the square root of Simpson's diversity index across productive rearrangements. TCRdb re-hosts the immuneACCESS table, in-frame sequences only. Its copies lack some clones; in the studies checked, an unresolved V gene accounts for under half of them, and the cause for the rest is not known. The DNA gave D and trimming, while V, J and clone size come from that table. In all, the sample holds roughly 130,000 clones, and approximately 86% of those were seen once. The top ten hold about 2.5% of the sample.

Participants in the prospective study were enrolled through a virtual design, were aged about 18 to 89 years, and lived in 24 United States geographic areas. To assign participants to cohorts, the prospective study relied on clinical history that participants themselves reported in a screening survey and a study questionnaire. ImmuneRACE Cohort 3 recovered participants were defined by two consecutive negative NP/OP PCR tests, healthcare professional clearance, or symptom resolution. Mobile phlebotomists in the prospective study collected whole blood, serum and a nasopharyngeal or oropharyngeal swab from every participant. Additional blood draws and questionnaires over an approximately 2-month period could optionally be provided by prospective study participants. Blood samples from the prospective study were shipped frozen or at room temperature prior to DNA extraction. The CDR3 sequence holds 13 residues, the cysteine and phenylalanine included. The retained sequence is limited to the CDR3, 39 bases, with the frame set at the first base. Clipping removes 6 bases from V and 7 bases from J, with 6 as the unmatched junction base count. CDR1 is given as MNHEY and CDR2 as SVGAGI, both from the germline V gene.

The paper's findings and limits, for the study overall: How much clinical and demographic metadata was included differed by source and by participant, and the metadata was provided uncurated.

The rearranged segments are TRBV6-5 and TRBJ1-2; 9 central nucleotides agree with TRBD1. The TCR originated in a woman between 50 and 59 years old who had recovered from COVID-19. The sequencing sample was made of PBMCs or T cells enriched from blood (not recorded which). The CDR3 region reads CASRLTGGGGYTF. The sequenced DNA: TGTGCCAGCAGGTTGACAGGGGGGGGTGGCTACACCTTC.